The entry that follows covers one T cell receptor beta chain sequence. The data stem from a study of OX40 agonist ivuxolimab in advanced cancers. This CDR3 has 13 amino acids. CDR1 and CDR2 (germline): WNHNN, SYGVQD (reference sequence). Trimming removed 0 bases from V and 6 bases from J, with 9 bases in between. Blood draws occurred at baseline, cycle 4 day 1, and cycle 7 day 1. Generated by immunoSEQ multiplex PCR, the TCRdb table keeps only in-frame clones and is missing some. The data hold 68,000 or so clones, with under 95% observed a single time. The clonotype comes from an adult with an advanced solid tumor such as melanoma, head and neck, liver or kidney cancer. This chain uses TRBV10-1 with TRBJ2-7; TRBD2 is a possible D gene (5 bases). Sequencing used CD4+ or CD8+ T cells sorted from blood, obtained in a trial of the OX40 agonist ivuxolimab. The CDR3 region has the DNA TGCGCCAGCAGTGAGTCGGGAGTCTCCGAGCAGTACTTC. Translating it yields CASSESGVSEQYF.